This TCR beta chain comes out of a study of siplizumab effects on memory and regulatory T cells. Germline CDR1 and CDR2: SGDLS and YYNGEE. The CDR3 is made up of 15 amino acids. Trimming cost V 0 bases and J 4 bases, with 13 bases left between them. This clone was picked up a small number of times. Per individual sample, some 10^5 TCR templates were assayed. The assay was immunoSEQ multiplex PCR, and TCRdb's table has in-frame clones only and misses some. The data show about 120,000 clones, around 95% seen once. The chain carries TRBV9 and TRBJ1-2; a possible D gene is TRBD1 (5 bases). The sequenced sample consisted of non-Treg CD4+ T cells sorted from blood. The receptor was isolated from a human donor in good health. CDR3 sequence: CASSVGTRTSYGYTF. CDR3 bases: TGTGCCAGCAGCGTAGGGACAAGGACGAGCTATGGCTACACCTTC.